This T cell receptor (beta chain) was obtained from a study of cytomegalovirus exposure and HLA in healthy donors. Study-wide context: Assignment to the Caucasian-associated ancestry cluster applied to less than 85% of the approximately 400 genotyped donors.

It was with 60 Vbeta and 13 Jbeta primers that the PCR ran. Method: immunoSEQ multiplex PCR; TCRdb's copy keeps in-frame clones and lacks some. Of tens of thousands of clones in the sample, around 76% were seen once. General study findings and limits: Cytomegalovirus-associated status was assigned to about 180 TCR beta chains. It was shown in a later analysis that HLA-associated TCR beta chains were more clonally expanded than other, equally common chains.

As to this clone: The antigen is unknown.

The V gene's germline CDR1 is MNHEY and CDR2 SVGAGI. The junction had 5 bases not matched to a gene; V was cut back by 2 bases and J by 7 bases. CDR3 length: 14 amino acids. Sequencing input: PBMCs. The V call is TRBV6-5, the J call TRBJ2-1; 7 bases are a match to TRBD1. The TCR was taken from a man aged 18-30 years in good health and CMV-seronegative. CDR3 nucleotides: TGTGCCAGCAGTTACAAAGGGGGCATAAATGAGCAGTTCTTC. This encodes CASSYKGGINEQFF.